This TCR beta chain was obtained from a study of T cell repertoires in breast cancer. Study-level information: Samples were breast cancer tumors, lymph nodes and blood from patients, and control blood.

V was trimmed by 1 base and J by 11 bases, leaving 16 bases between them. The CDR3 covers 14 residues. CDR1 and CDR2 (germline): LNHDA, SQIVND (reference sequence). The study's findings and limits: Tumor-involved sentinel lymph nodes shared about fourfold more TCRs with matched tumors than tumor-free nodes (about 7.7% versus 2%).

Paired alpha-beta TCRs of CD8+ T cells were analyzed by expanded emulsion RT-PCR. Positively selected CD8+ T cells rested overnight with about 10 IU/mL IL-2 before emulsion RT-PCR. Blocking oligonucleotides added to a second nested PCR suppressed unpaired genes. TCRdb passed the emulsion pairing reads through MiXCR, listing each CDR3 protein once. The repertoire has roughly 390 distinct CDR3 sequences, roughly 45% of them found once; the top ten carry 90% to 95%. Concerning this clonotype itself: Its antigen is not known.

The origin of this receptor is a pool of human donors with breast cancer or a healthy control (not recorded which). Input material: CD8+ T cells. This sequence joins TRBV19 and TRBJ2-3; D remains unclear. The CDR3 sequence: CASSIVYSTEKQYF. CDR3 DNA sequence: TGTGCCAGTAGTATAGTATACAGCACAGAGAAGCAGTATTTT.